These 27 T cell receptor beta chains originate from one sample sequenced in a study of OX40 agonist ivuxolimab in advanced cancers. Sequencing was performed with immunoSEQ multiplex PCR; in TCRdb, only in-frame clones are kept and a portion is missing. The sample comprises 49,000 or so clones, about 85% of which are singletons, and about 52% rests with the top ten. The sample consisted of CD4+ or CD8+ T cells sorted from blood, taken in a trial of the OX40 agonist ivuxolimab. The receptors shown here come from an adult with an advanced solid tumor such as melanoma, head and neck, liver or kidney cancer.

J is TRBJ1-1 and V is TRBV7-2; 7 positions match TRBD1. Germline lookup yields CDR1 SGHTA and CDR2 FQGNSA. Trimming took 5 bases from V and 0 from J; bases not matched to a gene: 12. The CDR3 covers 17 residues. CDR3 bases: TGTGCCAGCAGCCCCTGGGACAGCCCACTCATGAACACTGAAGCTTTCTTT. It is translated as CASSPWDSPLMNTEAFF.

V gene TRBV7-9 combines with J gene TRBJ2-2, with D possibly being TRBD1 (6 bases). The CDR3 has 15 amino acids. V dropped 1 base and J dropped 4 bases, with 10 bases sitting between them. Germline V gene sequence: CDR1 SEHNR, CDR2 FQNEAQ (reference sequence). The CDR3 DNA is TGTGCCAGCAGCTTAGAATCAGGGGCCACCGGGGAGCTGTTTTTT. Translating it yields CASSLESGATGELFF. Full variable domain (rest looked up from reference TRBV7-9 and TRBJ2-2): DTGVSQNPRHKITKRGQNVTFRCDPISEHNRLYWYRQTLGQGPEFLTYFQNEAQLEKSRLLSDRFSAERPKGSFSTLEIQRTEQGDSAMYLCASSLESGATGELFFGEGSRLTVL.

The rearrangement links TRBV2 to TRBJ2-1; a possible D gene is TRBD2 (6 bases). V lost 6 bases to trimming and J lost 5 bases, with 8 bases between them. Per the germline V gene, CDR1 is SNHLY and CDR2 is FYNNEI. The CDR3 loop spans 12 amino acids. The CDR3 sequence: CASSASDNEQFF. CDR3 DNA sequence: TGTGCCAGCAGCGCTAGCGACAATGAGCAGTTCTTC.

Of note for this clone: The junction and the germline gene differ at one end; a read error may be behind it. Here the CDR3 DNA reads TGTGCTAGCAGCTTAGCGGGAGGGGAGAATGAGCAGTTCTTC. Its protein is CASSLAGGENEQFF. The chain carries TRBV7-7 and TRBJ2-1, with 11 nucleotides matching TRBD2. The germline V gene has CDR1 SSHAT and CDR2 FNYEAQ (reference sequence). This CDR3 has 14 amino acids.

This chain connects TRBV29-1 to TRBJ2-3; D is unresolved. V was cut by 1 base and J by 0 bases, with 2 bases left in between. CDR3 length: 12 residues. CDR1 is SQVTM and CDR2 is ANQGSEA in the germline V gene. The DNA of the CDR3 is TGCAGCGTTGAAGGTAGCACAGATACGCAGTATTTT. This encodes CSVEGSTDTQYF.

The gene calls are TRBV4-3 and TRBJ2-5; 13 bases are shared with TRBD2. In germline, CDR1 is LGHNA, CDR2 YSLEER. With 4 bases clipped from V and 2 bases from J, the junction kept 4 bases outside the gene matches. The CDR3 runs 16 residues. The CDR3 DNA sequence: TGCGCCAGCAGCCGAACTAGCGGGGGGGCTCAAGAGACCCAGTACTTC. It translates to CASSRTSGGAQETQYF.

The CDR3 spells CASSTGHRGTYGYTF. DNA for the CDR3: TGTGCCAGTAGCACCGGGCACAGGGGAACCTATGGCTACACCTTC. The chain links TRBV19 to TRBJ1-2, with 7 bases that match TRBD1. J lost 4 bases, V lost 6 bases, and 11 bases had no gene match. The CDR3 runs to 15 residues. CDR1 is LNHDA and CDR2 is SQIVND in the germline V gene (reference sequence). The full variable domain, in which reference TRBV19 and TRBJ1-2 provide the parts outside the CDR3, is DGGITQSPKYLFRKEGQNVTLSCEQNLNHDAMYWYRQDPGQGLRLIYYSQIVNDFQKGDIAEGYSVSREKKESFPLTVTSAQKNPTAFYLCASSTGHRGTYGYTFGSGTRLTVV.

CDR3 sequence reads: CASSQRDSGRFYTF. The CDR3 nucleotides read TGTGCCAGCAGCCAACGTGACAGCGGGAGGTTCTACACCTTC. V is TRBV4-2 and J is TRBJ1-2; D possibly corresponds to TRBD1 (5 bases). V was shortened by 2 bases and J by 10 bases, with 17 bases between the two germline ends. Germline assignment: CDR1 LGHNA and CDR2 YNFKEQ. The CDR3 is 14 residues long.

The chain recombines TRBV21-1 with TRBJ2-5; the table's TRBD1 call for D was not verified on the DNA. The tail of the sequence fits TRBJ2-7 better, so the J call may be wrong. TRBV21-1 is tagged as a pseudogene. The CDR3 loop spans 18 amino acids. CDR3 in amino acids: CASSNQEVQGSRCYEQYF. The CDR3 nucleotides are TGTGCCAGCAGCAACCAGGAGGTTCAGGGGAGTAGGTGTTACGAGCAGTACTTC.

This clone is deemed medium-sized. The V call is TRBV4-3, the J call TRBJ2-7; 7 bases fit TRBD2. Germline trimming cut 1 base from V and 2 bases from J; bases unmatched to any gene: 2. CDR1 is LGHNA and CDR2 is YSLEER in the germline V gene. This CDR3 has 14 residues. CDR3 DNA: TGCGCCAGCAGCCAAGGCGGGGGAGCCTACGAGCAGTACTTC. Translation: CASSQGGGAYEQYF.

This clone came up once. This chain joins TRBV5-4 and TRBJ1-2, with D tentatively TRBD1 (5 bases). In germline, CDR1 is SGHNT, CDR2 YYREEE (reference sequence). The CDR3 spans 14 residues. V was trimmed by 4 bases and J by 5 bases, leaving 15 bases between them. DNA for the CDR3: TGTGCCAGCAGCCAAGTAGAGGGGCCTTATGGCTACACCTTC. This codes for CASSQVEGPYGYTF. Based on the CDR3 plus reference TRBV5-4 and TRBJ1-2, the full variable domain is ETGVTQSPTHLIKTRGQQVTLRCSSQSGHNTVSWYQQALGQGPQFIFQYYREEENGRGNFPPRFSGLQFPNYSSELNVNALELDDSALYLCASSQVEGPYGYTFGSGTRLTVV.

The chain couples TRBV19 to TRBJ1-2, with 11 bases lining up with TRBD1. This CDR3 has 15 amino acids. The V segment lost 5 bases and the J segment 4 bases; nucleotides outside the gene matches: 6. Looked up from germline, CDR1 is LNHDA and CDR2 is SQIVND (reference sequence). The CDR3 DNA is TGTGCCAGTAGTCCTAGGACAGGGGGCGGCTATGGCTACACCTTC. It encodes CASSPRTGGGYGYTF.

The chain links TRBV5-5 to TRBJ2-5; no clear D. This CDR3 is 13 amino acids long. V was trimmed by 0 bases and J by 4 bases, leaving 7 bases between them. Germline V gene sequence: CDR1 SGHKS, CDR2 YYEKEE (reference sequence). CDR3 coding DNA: TGTGCCAGCAGCTTGGCTAGGCCAGAGACCCAGTACTTC. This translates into CASSLARPETQYF.

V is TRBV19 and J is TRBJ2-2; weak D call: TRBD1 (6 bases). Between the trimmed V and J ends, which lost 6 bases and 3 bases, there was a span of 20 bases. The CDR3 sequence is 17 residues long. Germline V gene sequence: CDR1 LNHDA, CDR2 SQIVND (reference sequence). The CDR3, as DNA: TGTGCCAGTAGGACTGGTAGTACCGACAGGCACACCGGGGAGCTGTTTTTT. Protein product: CASRTGSTDRHTGELFF.

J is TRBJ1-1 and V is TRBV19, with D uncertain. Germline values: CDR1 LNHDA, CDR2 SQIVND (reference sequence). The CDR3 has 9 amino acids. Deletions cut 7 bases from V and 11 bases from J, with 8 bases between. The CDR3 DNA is TGTGCCAGTACGGGTGGGGCTTTCTTT. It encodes CASTGGAFF.

The CDR3 DNA follows: TGTGCCAGCAGCTTAACCGGCGGGGGGGCCGACCGGGAGACCCAGTACTTC. Translation gives CASSLTGGGADRETQYF. The chain recombines TRBV7-3 with TRBJ2-5, with 9 bases identical to TRBD2. The CDR3 consists of 17 residues. Germline V CDR1 and CDR2: SGHTA, FQGTGA. V was clipped by 0 bases and J by 5 bases; unmatched bases: 10.

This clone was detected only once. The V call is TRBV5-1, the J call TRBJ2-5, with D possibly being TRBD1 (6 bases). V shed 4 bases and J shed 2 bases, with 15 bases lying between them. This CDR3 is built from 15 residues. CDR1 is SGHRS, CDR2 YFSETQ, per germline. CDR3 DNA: TGCGCCAGCAGCATTTACCTAGGGGGTCAAGAGACCCAGTACTTC. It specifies CASSIYLGGQETQYF. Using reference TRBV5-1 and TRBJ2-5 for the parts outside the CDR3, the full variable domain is KAGVTQTPRYLIKTRGQQVTLSCSPISGHRSVSWYQQTPGQGLQFLFEYFSETQRNKGNFPGRFSGRQFSNSRSEMNVSTLELGDSALYLCASSIYLGGQETQYFGPGTRLLVL.

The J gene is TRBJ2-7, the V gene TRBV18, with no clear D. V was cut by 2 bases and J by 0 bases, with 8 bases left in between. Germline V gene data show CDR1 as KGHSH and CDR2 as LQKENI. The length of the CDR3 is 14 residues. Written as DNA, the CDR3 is TGTGCCAGCTCACCAAAACGGTTCTCCTACGAGCAGTACTTC. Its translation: CASSPKRFSYEQYF.

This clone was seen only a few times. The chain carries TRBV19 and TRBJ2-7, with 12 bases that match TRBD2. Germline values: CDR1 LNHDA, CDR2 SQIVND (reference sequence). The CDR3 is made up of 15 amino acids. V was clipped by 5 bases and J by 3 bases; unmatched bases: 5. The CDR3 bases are TGTGCCAGTAGTGAACGACTAGCGGGGGACTACGAGCAGTACTTC. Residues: CASSERLAGDYEQYF.

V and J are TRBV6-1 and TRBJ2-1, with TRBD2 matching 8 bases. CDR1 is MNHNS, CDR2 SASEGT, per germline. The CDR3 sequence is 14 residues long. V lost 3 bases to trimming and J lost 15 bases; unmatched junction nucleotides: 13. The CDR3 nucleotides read TGTGCCAGCAGTGAGACCGGGGGGGAACGGGTCCCGTTCTTC. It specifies CASSETGGERVPFF.

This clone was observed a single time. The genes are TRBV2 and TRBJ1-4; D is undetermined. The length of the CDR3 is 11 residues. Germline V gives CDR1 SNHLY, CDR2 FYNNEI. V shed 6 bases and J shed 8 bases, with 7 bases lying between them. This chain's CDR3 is CASRTVEKLFF. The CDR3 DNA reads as TGTGCCAGCAGGACTGTCGAAAAACTGTTTTTT.

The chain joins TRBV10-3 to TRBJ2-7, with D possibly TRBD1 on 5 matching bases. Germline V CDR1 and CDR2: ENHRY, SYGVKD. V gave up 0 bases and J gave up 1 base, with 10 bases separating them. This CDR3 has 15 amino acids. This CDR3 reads CAISESQGLSYEQYF. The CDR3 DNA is TGTGCCATCAGTGAGTCGCAGGGCCTATCCTACGAGCAGTACTTC.

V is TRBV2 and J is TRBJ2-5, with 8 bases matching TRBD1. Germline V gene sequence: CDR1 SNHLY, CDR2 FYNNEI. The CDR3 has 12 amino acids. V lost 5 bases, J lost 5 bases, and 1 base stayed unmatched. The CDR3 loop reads CASSRDRETQYF. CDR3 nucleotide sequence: TGTGCCAGCAGTCGGGACAGGGAGACCCAGTACTTC.

CDR3 in DNA: TGTGCCAGCAGGGAGGGTTACGAGCAGTACTTC. It codes for CASREGYEQYF. The chain combines TRBV28 with TRBJ2-7, with a possible D match to TRBD2 (6 bases). There are 11 residues in the CDR3. V shed 6 bases and J shed 4 bases, with 7 bases lying between them. The germline V gene has CDR1 MDHEN and CDR2 SYDVKM.

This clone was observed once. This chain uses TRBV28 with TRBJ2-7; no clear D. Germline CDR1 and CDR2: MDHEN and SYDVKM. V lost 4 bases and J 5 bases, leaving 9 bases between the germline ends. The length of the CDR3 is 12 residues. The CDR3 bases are TGTGCCAGCAGTTCAGATTTCCACGAGCAGTACTTC. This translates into CASSSDFHEQYF.

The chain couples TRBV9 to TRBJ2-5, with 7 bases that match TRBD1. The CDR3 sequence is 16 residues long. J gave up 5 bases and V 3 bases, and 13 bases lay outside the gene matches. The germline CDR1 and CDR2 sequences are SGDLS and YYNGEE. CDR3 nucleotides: TGTGCCAGCAGCGCCTGGACAGGCATGACCCGGGAGACCCAGTACTTC. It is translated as CASSAWTGMTRETQYF.

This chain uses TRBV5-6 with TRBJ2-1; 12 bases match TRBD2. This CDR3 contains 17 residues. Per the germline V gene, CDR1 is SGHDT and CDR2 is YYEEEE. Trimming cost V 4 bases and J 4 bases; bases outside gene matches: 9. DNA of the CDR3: TGTGCCAGCAGCCAAAGGACTAGCGGGGAGACTTACAATGAGCAGTTCTTC. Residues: CASSQRTSGETYNEQFF.